Described below is a single T cell receptor beta chain sequence and its context. This CDR3 region has 16 residues. V dropped 2 bases and J dropped 6 bases, with 19 bases sitting between them. CDR1 and CDR2 from the germline V gene are MNHEY and SMNVEV (reference sequence). The sample is drawn from a study of blood T cells in healthy people across ages. Alongside a J-beta primer mix, a sample-barcoded 5' primer served in a second PCR lasting 7 to 11 cycles. Each CDR3 protein is one row after TCRdb ran MiXCR on the 5' RACE reads. The repertoire holds some 1.4 million distinct CDR3 sequences, with approximately 42% as singletons.

The V call is TRBV27, the J call TRBJ1-2; TRBD1 is a possible D gene (6 bases). The clonotype originates from a woman younger than 35 in good health. Material: blood. CDR3 amino acids: CASSLGGAGALHGYTF. The CDR3 DNA reads as TGTGCCAGCAGTTTAGGGGGGGCAGGGGCCCTCCATGGCTACACCTTC.